A single sample is the source of the 27 T cell receptor beta chains below, sequenced in a study of blood T cell repertoires in COVID-19. The repertoire was sequenced with immunoSEQ multiplex PCR; TCRdb's copy has only in-frame clones and lacks some. The sample yields some 88,000 clones, roughly 84% seen once. Input material: peripheral blood. These receptors came from a woman aged 70-85 years with acute or convalescent COVID-19.

This chain connects TRBV2 to TRBJ2-3; perhaps TRBD2 as D (7 bases). Germline V gene sequence: CDR1 SNHLY, CDR2 FYNNEI. The CDR3 extends over 15 amino acids. V lost 6 bases and J 2 bases, leaving 15 bases between the germline ends. The CDR3 is CASRARGAFTDTQYF. The CDR3 region has the DNA TGTGCCAGCAGAGCCCGGGGGGCCTTCACAGATACGCAGTATTTT. Full variable domain (remainder filled in from reference TRBV2 and TRBJ2-3): EPEVTQTPSHQVTQMGQEVILRCVPISNHLYFYWYRQILGQKVEFLVSFYNNEISEKSEIFDDQFSVERPDGSNFTLKIRSTKLEDSAMYFCASRARGAFTDTQYFGPGTRLTVL.

This clone appeared once. The chain links TRBV12-3 or TRBV12-4 to TRBJ2-2; D call uncertain. V was pared by 7 bases and J by 3 bases, with 6 bases between. This CDR3 comprises 12 residues. The CDR3 sequence is CASTPDTGELFF. The CDR3 DNA sequence: TGTGCCAGCACCCCTGACACCGGGGAGCTGTTTTTT.

The chain is built from TRBV5-4 and TRBJ2-1, with D possibly TRBD1 on 6 matching bases. Germline V gene sequence: CDR1 SGHNT, CDR2 YYREEE (reference sequence). Trimming removed 0 bases at V and 11 bases at J, with 18 bases between. This CDR3 contains 15 residues. DNA of the CDR3: TGTGCCAGCAGCTTGGAACAGGGTCCAACAATGAAGCAGTTCTTC. Amino acid sequence: CASSLEQGPTMKQFF.

The V gene is TRBV7-9, the J gene TRBJ2-1; 11 bases fit TRBD2. The length of the CDR3 is 15 residues. Germline assignment: CDR1 SEHNR and CDR2 FQNEAQ (reference sequence). V was pared by 5 bases and J by 9 bases, with 9 bases of the junction left unmatched. CDR3 loop: CASSPSGGTNSEQFF. The CDR3 bases are TGTGCCAGCAGCCCTAGCGGGGGGACAAACAGTGAGCAGTTCTTC.

This clone showed up just once. The gene calls are TRBV7-9 and TRBJ1-4; the match to TRBD1 covers 10 bases. The CDR3 is made up of 15 amino acids. V lost 1 base, J lost 5 bases, and 1 base stayed unmatched. Germline V CDR1 and CDR2: SEHNR, FQNEAQ (reference sequence). In DNA, the CDR3 is TGTGCCAGCAGCTTAGGGGGACAGGGGAATGAAAAACTGTTTTTT. Encoded protein: CASSLGGQGNEKLFF.

The rearrangement links TRBV7-9 to TRBJ1-1, with a possible D match to TRBD1 (5 bases). The V end lost 2 bases, the J end lost 1 base, and 11 bases lay between the germline ends. The CDR3 sequence is 15 residues long. Germline V lookup: CDR1 SEHNR, CDR2 FQNEAQ (reference sequence). CDR3 residues: CASSLMLGGNTEAFF. CDR3 sequence (DNA): TGTGCCAGCAGCTTAATGTTGGGGGGGAACACTGAAGCTTTCTTT.

V and J are TRBV5-4 and TRBJ1-1; TRBD1 might be the D (6 bases). The CDR3 spans 14 residues. Per germline, CDR1 SGHNT and CDR2 YYREEE (reference sequence). The germline V and J ends were trimmed by 5 bases and 0 bases, with 11 bases remaining between them. CDR3: CASSIQGLNTEAFF. As DNA, the CDR3 is TGTGCCAGCAGTATACAGGGTTTGAACACTGAAGCTTTCTTT.

This sequence joins TRBV15 and TRBJ1-2; 7 bases fit TRBD1. Germline trimming cut 6 bases from V and 2 bases from J; bases unmatched to any gene: 9. CDR1 is LNHNV and CDR2 is YYDKDF in the germline V gene (reference sequence). The CDR3 has 15 residues. CDR3 residues: CATRSAGQKNYGYTF. CDR3 coding DNA: TGTGCCACCAGATCGGCGGGACAGAAAAACTATGGCTACACCTTC.

The CDR3 protein is CASSGTTGNYEQYV. CDR3 bases: TGTGCCAGCAGTGGGACTACCGGGAACTACGAGCAGTACGTC. The V gene is TRBV2, the J gene TRBJ2-7; tentatively, D is TRBD2 (6 bases). CDR1 and CDR2 from the germline V gene are SNHLY and FYNNEI. V gave up 4 bases and J gave up 3 bases, with 13 bases separating them. The CDR3 runs 14 residues.

The chain employs TRBV4-2 and TRBJ2-3, with 11 bases identical to TRBD2. The CDR3 totals 18 residues. The germline V gene has CDR1 LGHNA and CDR2 YNFKEQ. The V segment lost 0 bases and the J segment 5 bases; nucleotides outside the gene matches: 10. CDR3 amino acids: CASSQDGGSGGARDTQYF. The DNA for the CDR3 is TGTGCCAGCAGCCAAGATGGTGGTAGCGGGGGGGCCAGAGATACGCAGTATTTT.

This clone has a single count. This chain uses TRBV4-3 with TRBJ2-6; 8 nucleotides line up with TRBD1. The CDR3 is 18 residues long. Per the germline V gene, CDR1 is LGHNA and CDR2 is YSLEER. The V and J ends lost 1 base and 4 bases, in that order; junction bases with no gene match: 9. Here the CDR3 reads CASSQGRTGTLGANVLTF. The CDR3, as DNA: TGCGCCAGCAGCCAAGGGCGGACAGGGACACTAGGGGCCAACGTCCTGACTTTC.

CDR3 sequence (DNA): TGTGCCATCAGTTCGACTAGCGTAGACACAGATACGCAGTATTTT. Protein product: CAISSTSVDTDTQYF. The chain recombines TRBV10-3 with TRBJ2-3, with 8 bases fitting TRBD2. CDR3 length: 15 amino acids. Germline-derived CDR1 and CDR2 are ENHRY and SYGVKD. The junction had 6 bases not matched to a gene; V was cut back by 5 bases and J by 2 bases.

V and J are TRBV2 and TRBJ2-2, with 8 bases aligning to TRBD1. The germline gives CDR1 SNHLY, CDR2 FYNNEI. The length of the CDR3 is 15 residues. Trimming cost V 7 bases and J 0 bases; bases outside gene matches: 4. CDR3 region: CASKRTGSNTGELFF. The DNA for the CDR3 is TGTGCCAGCAAGCGGACAGGGTCGAACACCGGGGAGCTGTTTTTT.

The rearrangement joins TRBV15 to TRBJ2-7, with D possibly matching TRBD2 (5 bases). Trimming removed 5 bases at V and 0 bases at J, with 8 bases between. The germline gives CDR1 LNHNV, CDR2 YYDKDF (reference sequence). CDR3 length: 13 residues. The CDR3 loop is CATSEGYSYEQYV. The CDR3, as DNA: TGTGCCACCAGCGAGGGTTACTCCTACGAGCAGTACGTC.

The chain carries TRBV6-5 and TRBJ1-1; TRBD1 matches at 8 bases. This CDR3 has 14 residues. In germline, CDR1 is MNHEY, CDR2 SVGAGI. Trimming removed 6 bases from V and 4 bases from J; junction bases left unmatched: 7. CDR3 nucleotide sequence: TGTGCCAGCAGCCCCCCCGGACAGGGCACTGAAGCTTTCTTT. Translated, it gives CASSPPGQGTEAFF.

The chain employs TRBV11-2 and TRBJ2-3; D is unclear. Germline assignment: CDR1 SGHAT and CDR2 FQNNGV. The V end was cut by 6 bases, the J end by 4 bases, with 11 bases between. The CDR3 has 13 amino acids. The chain's CDR3 is CASRKPNADTQYF. CDR3 sequence (DNA): TGTGCCAGCAGGAAGCCAAATGCAGATACGCAGTATTTT.

The chain carries TRBV12-3 or TRBV12-4 and TRBJ1-2; D ambiguous. V was cut by 6 bases and J by 10 bases, with 15 bases left in between. This CDR3 has 12 amino acids. CDR3 sequence: CASRADSEDYTF. CDR3 bases: TGTGCCAGCAGAGCCGATTCGGAGGACTACACCTTC.

This rearrangement joins TRBV29-1 to TRBJ2-1; TRBD1 matches at 11 bases. CDR3 size: 17 residues. The ends lost 1 base at V and 3 bases at J; junction bases unmatched: 8. Germline assignment: CDR1 SQVTM and CDR2 ANQGSEA. The DNA for the CDR3 is TGCAGCGTTGAAGGATATAAGGGGACAGGGGGCTACAATGAGCAGTTCTTC. As protein: CSVEGYKGTGGYNEQFF.

The chain couples TRBV4-3 to TRBJ2-3; TRBD2 matches at 10 bases. CDR3 length equals 17 residues. Germline trimming cut 0 bases from V and 2 bases from J; bases unmatched to any gene: 5. In germline, CDR1 is LGHNA, CDR2 YSLEER. DNA of the CDR3: TGCGCCAGCAGCCAAGATCTAGCGGGAGCTGCCACAGATACGCAGTATTTT. This gives the protein CASSQDLAGAATDTQYF.

As regards this clone: This same CDR3 is encoded by further DNA sequences in the sample. The J gene is TRBJ1-2, the V gene TRBV5-1; 9 bases are a match to TRBD1. Germline CDR1 reads SGHRS; CDR2 reads YFSETQ. The V and J ends lost 4 bases and 7 bases, in that order; junction bases with no gene match: 8. The CDR3 runs 14 residues. The CDR3 nucleotides read TGCGCCAGCAGCCCTGGACAGGGGCCAAGTGGCTACACCTTC. Translated: CASSPGQGPSGYTF. Complete variable domain (other parts from reference TRBV5-1 and TRBJ1-2): KAGVTQTPRYLIKTRGQQVTLSCSPISGHRSVSWYQQTPGQGLQFLFEYFSETQRNKGNFPGRFSGRQFSNSRSEMNVSTLELGDSALYLCASSPGQGPSGYTFGSGTRLTVV.

The chain uses TRBV11-2 and TRBJ2-7, with a tentative D call TRBD2 (5 bases). V was trimmed by 3 bases and J by 2 bases, leaving 8 bases between them. The CDR3 consists of 13 residues. Germline lookup yields CDR1 SGHAT and CDR2 FQNNGV. CDR3 in DNA: TGTGCCAGCAGCTTCGGGAACACCTACGAGCAGTACGTC. It encodes CASSFGNTYEQYV.

V is TRBV11-2 and J is TRBJ2-4, with 10 bases matching TRBD2. CDR1 SGHAT and CDR2 FQNNGV come from the germline V gene. Unmatched junction bases numbered 8, after V lost 4 bases and J lost 2 bases. CDR3 size: 17 residues. For the CDR3, the DNA is TGTGCCAGCAGCTCCGGAGCGGGGGGGCCGACCAAAAACATTCAGTACTTC. Amino acid sequence: CASSSGAGGPTKNIQYF.

The chain uses TRBV19 and TRBJ2-5, with 11 bases identical to TRBD2. V gave up 5 bases and J gave up 2 bases; unmatched junction bases: 4. In germline, CDR1 is LNHDA, CDR2 SQIVND (reference sequence). The CDR3 runs 15 residues. The CDR3 bases are TGTGCCAGTAGTCCGACTAGCGGGGCACAAGAGACCCAGTACTTC. As protein: CASSPTSGAQETQYF.

This clone occurred a few times. The J gene is TRBJ1-6, the V gene TRBV19, with D unresolved. This CDR3 contains 14 residues. The V gene lost 10 bases and the J gene lost 7 bases, with 17 bases spanning the gap. CDR1 is LNHDA and CDR2 is SQIVND in the germline V gene (reference sequence). The DNA for the CDR3 is TGTGCCACAAATAGGAGGACTGGGAATTCACCCCTCCACTTT. It yields the protein CATNRRTGNSPLHF.

The chain uses TRBV6-5 and TRBJ2-4; D is possibly TRBD2 (5 bases). Germline V gene lookup returns CDR1 MNHEY and CDR2 SVGAGI. The CDR3 contains 15 residues. V was cut by 0 bases and J by 7 bases, with 13 bases left in between. The chain's CDR3 is CASSYSGLPGNIQYF. CDR3 in DNA: TGTGCCAGCAGTTACTCTGGACTTCCTGGGAACATTCAGTACTTC.

V and J are TRBV5-4 and TRBJ2-1; possibly TRBD2 for D (6 bases). The V gene's germline CDR1 is SGHNT and CDR2 YYREEE (reference sequence). The germline V and J ends were trimmed by 5 bases and 2 bases, with 14 bases remaining between them. The CDR3 is 15 residues long. The CDR3 here is CASSSGTPAYNEQFF. The CDR3 DNA follows: TGTGCCAGCAGTTCCGGGACTCCGGCCTACAATGAGCAGTTCTTC.

The rearrangement joins TRBV19 to TRBJ2-2, with 7 bases lining up with TRBD1. The V gene end was trimmed by 5 bases and the J gene end by 6 bases; junction bases not matched to a gene: 3. CDR1 and CDR2 (germline): LNHDA, SQIVND (reference sequence). This CDR3 has 13 residues. Here the CDR3 reads CASSPTGPGELFF. The DNA of the CDR3 is TGTGCCAGTAGTCCGACAGGGCCCGGGGAGCTGTTTTTT.